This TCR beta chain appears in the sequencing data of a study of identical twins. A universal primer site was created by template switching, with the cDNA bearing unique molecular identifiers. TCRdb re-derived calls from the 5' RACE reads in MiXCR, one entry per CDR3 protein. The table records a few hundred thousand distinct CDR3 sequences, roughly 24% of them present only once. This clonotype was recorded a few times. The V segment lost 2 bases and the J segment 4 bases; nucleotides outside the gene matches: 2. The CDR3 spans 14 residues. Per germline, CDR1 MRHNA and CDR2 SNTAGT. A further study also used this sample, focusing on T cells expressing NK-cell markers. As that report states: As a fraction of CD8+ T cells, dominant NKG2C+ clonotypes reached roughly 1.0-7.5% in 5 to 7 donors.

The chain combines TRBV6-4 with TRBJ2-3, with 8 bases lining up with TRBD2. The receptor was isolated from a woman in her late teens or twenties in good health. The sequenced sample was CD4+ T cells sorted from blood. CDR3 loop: CASSDAGGPDTQYF. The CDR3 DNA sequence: TGTGCCAGCAGTGACGCGGGAGGCCCAGATACGCAGTATTTT.